This TCR beta chain was identified in a study of OX40 agonist ivuxolimab in advanced cancers. Remarks on this clone: The antigen is not known.

J was trimmed by 14 bases and V by 4 bases; bases with no gene match: 12. This CDR3 is 13 amino acids long. CDR1 and CDR2 from the germline V gene are SGHNT and YYREEE (reference sequence). Study-wide results and limits: Among the lowest levels of clonal expansion were found in partial responders at 0.1-3.0 mg/kg.

The method was immunoSEQ multiplex PCR; TCRdb's version includes in-frame clones alone and lacks a portion of them. The table shows tens of thousands of clones, with about 83% occurring only once. This sample comprised CD4+ or CD8+ T cells sorted from blood, obtained in a trial of the OX40 agonist ivuxolimab. This sequence was found in an adult with an advanced solid tumor such as melanoma, head and neck, liver or kidney cancer. The V call is TRBV5-4, the J call TRBJ1-2; 9 nucleotides line up with TRBD1. Here the CDR3 reads CASSQPSTGGVTF. The CDR3 nucleotides are TGTGCCAGCAGCCAACCCTCGACAGGGGGAGTAACCTTC.